The TCR beta chain described here comes from a study of blood T cell repertoires in COVID-19. From germline, CDR1 is SNHLY and CDR2 FYNNEI. The CDR3 spans 17 residues. V was trimmed by 4 bases and J by 5 bases, leaving 24 bases between them. The assay was immunoSEQ multiplex PCR, and TCRdb's table has in-frame clones only and misses some. The sample gives around 250,000 clones, about 88% of which show up once; 5% to 8% is in the top ten. Participant-given clinical history determined each cohort assignment. The sequenced material came from PBMCs or T cells enriched from blood (not recorded which). The TCR originated in a woman aged 45-65 years who had been exposed to COVID-19. The chain joins TRBV2 to TRBJ2-7, with a possible D match to TRBD1 (5 bases). CDR3 nucleotides: TGTGCCAGCAGTGGACAGCCCTTCTCTTCGAGGATCCACGAGCAGTACTTC. Protein sequence: CASSGQPFSSRIHEQYF.